A selection of T cell receptor beta chains follows, all from one sample in a study of cytomegalovirus exposure and HLA in healthy donors. Repertoires were generated with immunoSEQ multiplex PCR, while TCRdb's copy carries only in-frame clones and drops some. Of approximately 170,000 clones listed, over 80% are singletons. The sequenced sample consisted of PBMCs. The receptors were sampled from a woman in her forties or fifties in good health and CMV-seropositive. CDR3s include the opening cysteine and the closing phenylalanine or tryptophan. A D gene is named only where the DNA matches it firmly. Only part of the rows carry a size: once, few, many, or a class if the clone is expanded.

size: .
D: .
V: TRBV5-4
J: TRBJ2-3
DNA: TGTGCCAGCAGCCTGGATAGATTAACAGATACGCAGTATTTT
CDR3: CASSLDRLTDTQYF

size: few
D: .
V: TRBV5-1
J: TRBJ2-2
DNA: TGCGCCAGCAGCTTGGTTCTAGCGACCCCTTCAGCGGAGCTGTTTTTT
CDR3: CASSLVLATPSAELFF

size: .
D: TRBD2
V: TRBV5-1
J: TRBJ2-1
DNA: TGCGCCAGCAGTCTAGCGGGAGGGTCAATCAATGAGCAGTTCTTC
CDR3: CASSLAGGSINEQFF

size: once
D: .
V: TRBV7-9
J: TRBJ1-2
DNA: TGTGCCAGCAGCCGCGCCGGACAACGAGGCTACACCTTC
CDR3: CASSRAGQRGYTF

size: .
D: TRBD2
V: TRBV11-3
J: TRBJ2-3
DNA: TGTGCCAGCAGCTTAGGGCTAGCGGGGGGCCGCCGGGGAGCCACAGATACGCAGTATTTT
CDR3: CASSLGLAGGRRGATDTQYF

size: .
D: .
V: TRBV4-1
J: TRBJ2-7
DNA: TGCGCCAGCAGCCTAAACCCTACAGGGTCCTACGAGCAGTACTTC
CDR3: CASSLNPTGSYEQYF

size: .
D: TRBD1
V: TRBV5-5
J: TRBJ1-6
DNA: TGTGCCAGCAGCTCGGGGACAGGGAACAGTGATTCACCCCTCCACTTT
CDR3: CASSSGTGNSDSPLHF

size: .
D: TRBD2
V: TRBV28
J: TRBJ2-7
DNA: TGTGCCAGCAGACCTCTAGCGGAAAGTTACGAGCAGTACTTC
CDR3: CASRPLAESYEQYF

size: .
D: TRBD1
V: TRBV2
J: TRBJ2-2
DNA: TGTGCCAGCAGTGTGGACAGGATAATGAACACCGGGGAGCTGTTTTTT
CDR3: CASSVDRIMNTGELFF

size: .
D: .
V: TRBV5-1
J: TRBJ2-1
DNA: TGCGCCAGCAGCTTGGAGGGGGGGACCTACAATGAGCAGTTCTTC
CDR3: CASSLEGGTYNEQFF

size: .
D: .
V: TRBV5-4
J: TRBJ1-6
DNA: TGTGCCAGCAGCGTGGCCGGGGGGCTTGGTAATTCACCCCTCCACTTT
CDR3: CASSVAGGLGNSPLHF

size: .
D: TRBD1
V: TRBV4-3
J: TRBJ2-1
DNA: TGCGCCAGCAGCCGCATTCCGGGACAGGGGGCAAGTGAGCAGTTCTTC
CDR3: CASSRIPGQGASEQFF

size: .
D: TRBD2
V: TRBV18
J: TRBJ2-7
DNA: TGTGCCAGCTCACCCCAACGCAGCGGGGGGGGGTACGAGCAGTACTTC
CDR3: CASSPQRSGGGYEQYF

size: .
D: .
V: TRBV19
J: TRBJ2-7
DNA: TGTGCCAGTAGTTATAGCAGTTTCTACGAGCAGTACTTC
CDR3: CASSYSSFYEQYF

size: .
D: .
V: TRBV4-2
J: TRBJ2-1
DNA: TGTGCCAGCAGCCAAGAACTAGCAACCTACAATGAGCAGTTCTTC
CDR3: CASSQELATYNEQFF

size: .
D: TRBD1
V: TRBV28
J: TRBJ1-5
DNA: TGTGCCAGCGGGGGACAGGCGGCAGGCAATCAGCCCCAGCATTTT
CDR3: CASGGQAAGNQPQHF

size: .
D: TRBD2
V: TRBV19
J: TRBJ2-1
DNA: TGTGCCAGTAGTACCGGACTAGCGGGAGTAGAGTTCTTC
CDR3: CASSTGLAGVEFF

size: once
D: TRBD2
V: TRBV5-5
J: TRBJ2-1
DNA: TGTGCCAGCAGCCCCGGACTAGCGGGAGGGGGTGAGCAGTTCTTC
CDR3: CASSPGLAGGGEQFF

size: .
D: .
V: TRBV5-8
J: TRBJ2-7
DNA: TGTGCCAGCCTGGACAGGGCGGGGGCCTACGAGCAGTACTTC
CDR3: CASLDRAGAYEQYF

size: .
D: TRBD2
V: TRBV5-1
J: TRBJ2-1
DNA: TGCGCCAGCAGCACCGGGAGGAACAATGAGCAGTTCTTC
CDR3: CASSTGRNNEQFF

size: .
D: TRBD2
V: TRBV5-1
J: TRBJ2-7
DNA: TGCGCCAGCAGCATCAGTGGGACTAGCGGCCACGAGCAGTACTTC
CDR3: CASSISGTSGHEQYF

size: once
D: .
V: TRBV9
J: TRBJ1-2
DNA: TGTGCCAGCAGCCTGGGCAGCTATGGCTACACCTTC
CDR3: CASSLGSYGYTF

size: .
D: .
V: TRBV9
J: TRBJ1-5
DNA: TGTGCCAGCAGCGTAGGAGCAGGACACAATCAGCCCCAGCATTTT
CDR3: CASSVGAGHNQPQHF

size: .
D: .
V: TRBV25-1
J: TRBJ1-6
DNA: TGTGCCAGCGGGCAGGCGGGGGCTGGAGGAAATTCACCCCTCCACTTT
CDR3: CASGQAGAGGNSPLHF

size: .
D: .
V: TRBV9
J: TRBJ1-3
DNA: TGTGCCAGCAGCGTAGGGGGAGGGGGAGCTGGAAACACCATATATTTT
CDR3: CASSVGGGGAGNTIYF

size: .
D: TRBD1
V: TRBV28
J: TRBJ1-3
DNA: TGTGCCAGCAGAGCGCAGGGGGCTGGAAACACCATATATTTT
CDR3: CASRAQGAGNTIYF

size: .
D: .
V: TRBV7-8
J: TRBJ2-7
DNA: TGTGCCAGCAGCTTAGCCTGGGGAACGGACTTATCTCTATATAACGAGCAGTACTTC
CDR3: CASSLAWGTDLSLYNEQYF

size: .
D: .
V: TRBV6-4
J: TRBJ2-1
DNA: TGTGCCAGCAGTGTTTCTACCGCGGACAATGAGCAGTTCTTC
CDR3: CASSVSTADNEQFF

size: .
D: TRBD1
V: TRBV29-1
J: TRBJ2-7
DNA: TGCAGCGTCGCAAGGACAGGGACGACCTACGAGCAGTACTTC
CDR3: CSVARTGTTYEQYF